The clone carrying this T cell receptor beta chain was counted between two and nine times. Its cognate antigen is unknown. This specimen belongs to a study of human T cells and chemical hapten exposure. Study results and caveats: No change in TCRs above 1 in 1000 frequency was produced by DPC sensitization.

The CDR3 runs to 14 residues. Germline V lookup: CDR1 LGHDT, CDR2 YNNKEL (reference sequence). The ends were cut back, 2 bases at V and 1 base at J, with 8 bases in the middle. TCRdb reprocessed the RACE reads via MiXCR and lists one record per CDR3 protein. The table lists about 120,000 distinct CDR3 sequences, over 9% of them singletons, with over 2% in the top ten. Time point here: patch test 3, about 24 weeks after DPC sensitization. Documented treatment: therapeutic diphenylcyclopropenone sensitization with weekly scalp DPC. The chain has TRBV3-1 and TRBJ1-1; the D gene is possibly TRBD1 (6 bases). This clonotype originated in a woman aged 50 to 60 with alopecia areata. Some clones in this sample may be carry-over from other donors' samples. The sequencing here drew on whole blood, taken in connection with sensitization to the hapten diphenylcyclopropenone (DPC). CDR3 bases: TGTGCCAGCAGCCAAAGGGGGACGAACACTGAAGCTTTCTTT. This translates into CASSQRGTNTEAFF. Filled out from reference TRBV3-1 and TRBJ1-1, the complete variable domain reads DTAVSQTPKYLVTQMGNDKSIKCEQNLGHDTMYWYKQDSKKFLKIMFSYNNKELIINETVPNRFSPKSPDKAHLNLHINSLELGDSAVYFCASSQRGTNTEAFFGQGTRLTVV.